This TCR beta chain was profiled in a study of human T cells and chemical hapten exposure (dated by TCRdb to the early 2020s). Broadly, across the study: For sensitization, 2% DPC in acetone was applied to a 2 cm by 2 cm area of upper inner arm skin. The mostly female patient cohort included alopecia areata with under or over 50% scalp involvement, alopecia totalis and alopecia universalis. Blood samples were taken from patients before sensitization (week 0) and then at 2, 6 and about 24 weeks after DPC sensitization. For TCR sequencing, blood came from 25 to 30 alopecia patients at anywhere from one to four time points (pre-sensitization, 2, 6 and 24 weeks). The libraries were sequenced as a pool, and the TCR yield per sample differed mostly because of small variations in library volumes within the pool. In alopecia patients, the study followed how the peripheral blood TCR repertoire changed in vivo over primary and secondary sensitization to diphenylcyclopropenone (DPC), a hapten. Patients additionally received weekly therapeutic DPC doses to the scalp throughout the roughly 26-week study period. Patch tests used Finn chambers with 0.01% DPC on the upper back, scored after 6 days by International Contact Dermatitis Research Group standards. What the authors observed across the whole study: Because every patient had alopecia, a presumed autoimmune disease, the patients' immune response might differ from that of healthy individuals. Expanded TCRs formed significantly more large CDR3 similarity clusters than pre-sensitization or healthy control sets, consistent with antigen-driven responses. DPC sensitization did not change how many TCRs were above 1 in 1000 frequency, and no evidence was found of alterations in global repertoire structure. The number of PT1 expanded TCRs positively correlated with patch test score, significant at thresholds 8, 16 and 32 but not 4. After repeated subsampling, changes were observed in the strength of the expansion versus patch-test correlation and in the threshold at which the correlation became significant.

In its sample, this clonotype was seen many times. No antigen is known for it. No base quality information exists; no much larger clone differs at one position. The library was obtained by RACE. TCRdb records NextSeq 500 as the sequencer. During library preparation, unique molecular identifiers were attached to individual cDNA molecules so that TCRs could be counted quantitatively and reproducibly. Both TCR alpha and TCR beta chains were sequenced from each blood RNA sample. In the source study's methods: Samples had a median of about 96,000 TCRs, with a range from about 20,000 to 690,600. The Decombinator software suite was used to annotate the V, J and CDR3 of the TCR reads. To make PS versus PT1 abundance plots, every sample was subsampled to the same number of TCRs (28,000). TCRs were defined as expanded if absent before sensitization and observed at least eight times at the 2-week time point. TCRdb handled the public reads itself, with Q25 trimming in fastp and clone calling in MiXCR, and kept productive beta chains. A single entry per CDR3 protein holds the most common genes and DNA from its merged rows. TCRdb's processing, not the authors', yielded these V and J calls. The sample data list around 340,000 distinct CDR3 sequences, and about 7% of these were observed just once. Together, the top ten hold 8.4% of the sample.

The time point label on this specimen signifies: patch test 1, 2 weeks after DPC sensitization. The label giving this sample's treatment or condition can be read as: therapeutic diphenylcyclopropenone sensitization with weekly scalp DPC. At each patch-test visit, blood was drawn before the patch test was applied. Patients were eligible if aged 18 to 70, diagnosed with alopecia and judged suitable for DPC therapy, and pregnant patients were excluded. Unfractionated whole blood was collected in Tempus Blood RNA tubes, and total RNA was extracted from that blood. Between the V and J ends, shortened by 1 base and 11 bases respectively, the junction contains 15 bases. In the germline V gene, CDR1 corresponds to SGHTA and CDR2 to FQGNSA. The CDR3 starts with the cysteine, ends with the phenylalanine, and has 15 residues. CDR3 DNA is the only sequence kept; it has 45 bases, read in frame from the first base.

This chain joins TRBV7-2 to TRBJ1-6; tentative D gene TRBD1, with 6 bases matching. The TCR comes from a woman under 30 with alopecia areata. Some clones in this sample may be carry-over from other donors' samples. The sequencing used whole blood, collected in connection with sensitization to the hapten diphenylcyclopropenone (DPC). This receptor has the CDR3 CASSLELGGTAPLHF. The nucleotide sequence is given as TGTGCCAGCAGCTTAGAGTTAGGGGGAACGGCACCCCTCCACTTT.